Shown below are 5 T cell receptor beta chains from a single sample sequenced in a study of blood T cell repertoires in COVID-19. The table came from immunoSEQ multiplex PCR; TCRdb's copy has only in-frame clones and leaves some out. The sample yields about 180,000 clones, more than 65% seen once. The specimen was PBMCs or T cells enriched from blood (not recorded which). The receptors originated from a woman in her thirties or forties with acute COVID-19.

The chain's CDR3 is CSSLGGLAGFSYNEQFF. CDR3 coding DNA: TGCAGCTCGCTGGGGGGACTAGCGGGGTTCTCCTACAATGAGCAGTTCTTC. The chain couples TRBV29-1 to TRBJ2-1, with TRBD2 matching 13 bases. The CDR3 sequence is 17 residues long. CDR1 and CDR2 from the germline V gene are SQVTM and ANQGSEA. V lost 8 bases to trimming and J lost 0 bases; unmatched junction nucleotides: 10.

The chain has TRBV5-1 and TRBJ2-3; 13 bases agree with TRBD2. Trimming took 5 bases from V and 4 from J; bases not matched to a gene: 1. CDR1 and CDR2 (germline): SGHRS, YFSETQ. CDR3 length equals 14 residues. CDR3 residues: CASRLAGGADTQYF. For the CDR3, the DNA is TGCGCCAGCAGACTAGCGGGAGGGGCAGATACGCAGTATTTT.

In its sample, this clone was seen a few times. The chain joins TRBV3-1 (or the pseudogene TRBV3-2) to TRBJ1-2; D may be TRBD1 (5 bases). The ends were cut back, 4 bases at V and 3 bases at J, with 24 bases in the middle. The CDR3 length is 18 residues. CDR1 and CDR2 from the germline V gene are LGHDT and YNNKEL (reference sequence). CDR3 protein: CASSPSGGKRAHDYGYTF. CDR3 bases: TGTGCCAGCAGCCCAAGCGGGGGAAAGCGGGCCCACGACTATGGCTACACCTTC.

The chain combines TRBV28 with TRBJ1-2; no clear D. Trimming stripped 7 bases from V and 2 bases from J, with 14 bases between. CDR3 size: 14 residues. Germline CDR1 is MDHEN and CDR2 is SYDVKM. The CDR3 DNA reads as TGTGCCAGCAACTTCCGGAGCGGGAACTATGGCTACACCTTC. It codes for CASNFRSGNYGYTF.

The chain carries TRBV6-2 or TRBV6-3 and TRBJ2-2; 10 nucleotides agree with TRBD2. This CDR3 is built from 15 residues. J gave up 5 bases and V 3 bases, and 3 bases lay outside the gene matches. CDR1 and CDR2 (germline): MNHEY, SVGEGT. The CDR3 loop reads CASSYLAGDTGELFF. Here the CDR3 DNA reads TGTGCCAGCAGTTATCTAGCGGGAGATACCGGGGAGCTGTTTTTT.